The T cell receptor beta chain under discussion was sequenced for a study of OX40 agonist ivuxolimab in advanced cancers. Study-wide background: Antecedent anti-PD-1, anti-PD-L1 or anti-CTLA-4 therapy was permissible, with 40% having received some.

TCRdb keeps only in-frame clones here, not all; method: immunoSEQ multiplex PCR. This sample has 50,000 or so clones; roughly 88% occur once, and the top ten carry 0.5% to 0.65%. Study-wide findings and caveats: Clonal expansion from baseline to week 6 occurred in both CD4+ and CD8+ T cells. Clonal expansion among partial responders at 0.1-3.0 mg/kg ranked near the lowest. Low normalized T-cell clonal expansion was additionally recorded for some nonresponders.

On this clone: Its cognate antigen is unknown.

Germline CDR1 reads SNHLY; CDR2 reads FYNNEI. The ends were cut back, 5 bases at V and 2 bases at J, with 16 bases in the middle. The CDR3 sequence is 15 residues long. This receptor was obtained from an adult with an advanced solid tumor such as melanoma, head and neck, liver or kidney cancer. The V call is TRBV2, the J call TRBJ2-7, with TRBD2 as a possible D gene (6 bases). Material: CD4+ or CD8+ T cells sorted from blood, obtained in a trial of the OX40 agonist ivuxolimab. CDR3 region: CASSWAGSIPYEQYF. DNA of the CDR3: TGTGCCAGCAGTTGGGCGGGGAGCATCCCCTACGAGCAGTACTTC.